This T cell receptor beta chain is from a study of blood T cell repertoires in COVID-19. Study at large: Sites in the United States, Italy and Spain provided acute and convalescent COVID-19 samples.

Authors' data handling: Reference gene primer amplification yielded estimated nucleated cell counts. Sequenced by immunoSEQ multiplex PCR; TCRdb stores in-frame clones only, minus some. V and J calls plus clone size are reproduced from that table; the DNA served to infer D and trimming. Seen here are more than 250,000 clones, approximately 89% observed once, and the top ten hold about 1.2%. Germline V lookup: CDR1 MNHNS, CDR2 SASEGT. The CDR3 spans 17 residues. The V end was cut by 3 bases, the J end by 7 bases, with 21 bases between. In terms of age and location, participants ranged from roughly 18 to 90 years and lived in 24 US areas. Self-reported history from a screening survey and questionnaire set each donor's cohort.

The receptor was derived from a middle-aged woman with acute COVID-19. V usage is TRBV6-1 and J usage is TRBJ2-2; no clear D. Sequenced material: PBMCs or T cells enriched from blood (not recorded which). CDR3 residues: CASSEHGGSVMFGELFF. The DNA for the CDR3 is TGTGCCAGCAGTGAGCATGGCGGCAGCGTGATGTTCGGGGAGCTGTTTTTT.